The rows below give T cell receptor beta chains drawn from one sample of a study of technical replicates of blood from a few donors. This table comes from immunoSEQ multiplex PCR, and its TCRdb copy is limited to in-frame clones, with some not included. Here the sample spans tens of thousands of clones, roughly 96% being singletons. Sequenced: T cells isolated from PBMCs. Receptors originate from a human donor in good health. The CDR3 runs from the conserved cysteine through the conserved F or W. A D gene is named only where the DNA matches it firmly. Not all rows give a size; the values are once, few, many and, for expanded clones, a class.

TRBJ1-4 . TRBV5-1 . TGCGCCAGCAGCTTGGGGCAGGATAATGAAAAACTGTTTTTT CASSLGQDNEKLFF
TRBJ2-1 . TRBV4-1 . TGCGCCAGCAGCCAAGAGCAACTCGCCAATGAGCAGTTCTTC CASSQEQLANEQFF
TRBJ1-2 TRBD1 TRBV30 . TGTGCCTGGAGCCGGACAGGGGTTGAGAATGGCTACACCTTC CAWSRTGVENGYTF
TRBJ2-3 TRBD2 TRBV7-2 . TGTGCCAGCAGGCGGACTAGCGGGGGGGATACGCAGTATTTT CASRRTSGGDTQYF
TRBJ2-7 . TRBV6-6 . TGTGCCAGCAGTTTGGGGGGGCTCGAGCAGTACTTC CASSLGGLEQYF
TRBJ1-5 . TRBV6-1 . TGTGCCAGTTGCAAAGTTGACGGAGACAATCAGCCCCAGCATTTT CASCKVDGDNQPQHF
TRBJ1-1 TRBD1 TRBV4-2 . TGTGCCAGCAGCCCTAGGGGGCTAGGCACTGAAGCTTTCTTT CASSPRGLGTEAFF
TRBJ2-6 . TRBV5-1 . TGCGCCAGCGCCCGGAGCTCTGGGGCCAACGTCCTGACTTTC CASARSSGANVLTF
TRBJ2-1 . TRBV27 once TGTGCCAGCAAACTACTAGTATCTCATGAGCAGTTCTTC CASKLLVSHEQFF
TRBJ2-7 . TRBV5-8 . TGTGCCAGCAGCCTCACGGGGTACGAGCAGTACTTC CASSLTGYEQYF
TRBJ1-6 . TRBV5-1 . TGCGCCACCCGAGTCGAGGTGGATTCACCCCTCCACTTT CATRVEVDSPLHF
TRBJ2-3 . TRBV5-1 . TGCGCCAGCAGCTCTGAAGCTCTGGATACGCAGTATTTT CASSSEALDTQYF
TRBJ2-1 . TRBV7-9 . TGTGCCAGCAGCTATACGGGAGTAGGAGATGAGCAGTTCTTC CASSYTGVGDEQFF
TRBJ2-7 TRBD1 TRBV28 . TGTGCCAGCACGACGACAGGGGGGAGGGCCCACGAGCAGTACTTC CASTTTGGRAHEQYF
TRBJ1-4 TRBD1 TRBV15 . TGTGCCACCAGCAGAGTGGGGGAAGGGACAGGGGGCGAAAAACTGTTTTTT CATSRVGEGTGGEKLFF
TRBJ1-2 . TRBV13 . TGTGCCAGCAGCGACAAGGGGAGGTACTATGGCTACACCTTC CASSDKGRYYGYTF
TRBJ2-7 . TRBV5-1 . TGCGCCAGCAGCTTGGTCAGCTACGAGCAGTACTTC CASSLVSYEQYF
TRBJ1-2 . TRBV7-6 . TGTGCCAGCAGCCACCTGGGGGGGGAGAGGAGTGGCTACACCTTC CASSHLGGERSGYTF
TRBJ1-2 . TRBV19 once TGTGCCAGTAGTGCCAGGATTATTGATGGCTACACCTTC CASSARIIDGYTF
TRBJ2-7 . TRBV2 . TGTGCCAGCAGCGTCAAACCCGGACAGACCTACGAGCAGTACTTC CASSVKPGQTYEQYF
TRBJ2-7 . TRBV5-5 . TGTGCCAGCAGCTTGGGCGTTAACGAGCAGTACTTC CASSLGVNEQYF
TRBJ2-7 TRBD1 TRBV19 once TGTGCCAGTAGTCTAAGGCCCCCGGGACAGGGTTCCTACGAGCAGTACTTC CASSLRPPGQGSYEQYF
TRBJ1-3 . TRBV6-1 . TGTGCCAGCAGTGAGCGCGGGGTTGCAGCGGGAAACACCATATATTTT CASSERGVAAGNTIYF
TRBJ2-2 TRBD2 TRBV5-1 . TGCGCCAGCAGCCAAATAGCGGGAGGGCGCACCGGGGAGCTGTTTTTT CASSQIAGGRTGELFF
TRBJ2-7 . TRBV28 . TGTGCCAGCAGTCTGGGTCTCGGGAGCAACGAGCAGTACTTC CASSLGLGSNEQYF
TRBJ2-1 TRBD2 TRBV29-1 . TGCAGCGTTGTGAGGACTAGCGGCTTCAATGAGCAGTTCTTC CSVVRTSGFNEQFF
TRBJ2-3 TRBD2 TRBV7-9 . TGTGCCAGCAGCTTCGCGCTAGCGGGGGGCGACACAGATACGCAGTATTTT CASSFALAGGDTDTQYF
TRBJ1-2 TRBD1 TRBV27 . TGTGCCAGCAGTTTAGGGACAGCCCCTAACTATGGCTACACCTTC CASSLGTAPNYGYTF
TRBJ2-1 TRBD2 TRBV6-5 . TGTGCCAGCAGATATGGACTAGCGGGTGAGCAGTTCTTC CASRYGLAGEQFF
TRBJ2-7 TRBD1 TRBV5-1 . TGCGCCAGCAGCCCTGGTGTGGGACAGGGGGCCGAAGAGCAGTACTTC CASSPGVGQGAEEQYF
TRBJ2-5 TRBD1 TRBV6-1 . TGTGCCAGCAGTGAAAAAGGACAGGGCCCCGGAATTAGGGAGACCCAGTACTTC CASSEKGQGPGIRETQYF
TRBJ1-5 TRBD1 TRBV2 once TGTGCCAGCAGCGGACAGGGACAGGGGCCCCAGCATTTT CASSGQGQGPQHF
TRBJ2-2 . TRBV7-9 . TGTGCCAGCAGCCCCCCGGGGGAGTTCACCGGGGAGCTGTTTTTT CASSPPGEFTGELFF
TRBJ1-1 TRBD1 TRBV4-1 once TGCGCCAGCAGCCAATACCGGACAGGGATGAACACTGAAGCTTTCTTT CASSQYRTGMNTEAFF
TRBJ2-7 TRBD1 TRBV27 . TGTGCCAGCAGTCTCCAGCCGGGACAGGGGGCCCGCTCCTACGAGCAGTACTTC CASSLQPGQGARSYEQYF
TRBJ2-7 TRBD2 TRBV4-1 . TGCGCCAGCAGCCAATTAGCGGGAGTCTACGAGCAGTACTTC CASSQLAGVYEQYF
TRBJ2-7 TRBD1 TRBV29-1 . TGCAGCGTTGCTCCAGGGGGCACACTCGAGCAGTACTTC CSVAPGGTLEQYF
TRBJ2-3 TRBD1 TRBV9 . TGTGCCAGCAGCGCGGACAGGACCTCTTACACAGATACGCAGTATTTT CASSADRTSYTDTQYF
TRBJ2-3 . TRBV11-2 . TGTGCCAGCAGCTTAGAGATCTACAGAAGCACAGATACGCAGTATTTT CASSLEIYRSTDTQYF
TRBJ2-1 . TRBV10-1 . TGCGCCAGCAGTGACCGGGGAAGCTCCTACAATGAGCAGTTCTTC CASSDRGSSYNEQFF
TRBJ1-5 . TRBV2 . TGTGCCAGCAGGAAGGGACTGAATAGCAATCAGCCCCAGCATTTT CASRKGLNSNQPQHF
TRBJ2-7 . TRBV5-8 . TGTGCCAGCAGCCCCGGTTCTGGGGCTTGGAACTACGAGCAGTACTTC CASSPGSGAWNYEQYF
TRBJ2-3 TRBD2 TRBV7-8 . TGTGCCAGCAGCTTAGAAAGAGCGGGGGGTTATACGCAGTATTTT CASSLERAGGYTQYF
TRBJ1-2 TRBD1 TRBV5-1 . TGCGCCAGCAGAATAGGACAGGGAACGCACTATGGCTACACCTTC CASRIGQGTHYGYTF
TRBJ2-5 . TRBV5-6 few TGTGCCAGCAGCCGAGGACATTCCCAGTACTTC CASSRGHSQYF
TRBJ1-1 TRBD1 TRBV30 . TGTGCCTGTCAACAGGGGGAACGGTTGGCTTTCTTT CACQQGERLAFF
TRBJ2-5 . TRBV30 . TGTGCCTGGAGTGAAACAGGGTCGCTCCAAGAGACCCAGTACTTC CAWSETGSLQETQYF